A single sample is the source of the 8 T cell receptor beta chains below, sequenced in a study of blood T cells in healthy people across ages (dated by TCRdb to between 2014 and 2016). Libraries were made using 5' RACE. The second PCR ran for about 6 to 11 cycles and used a J-beta primer mix along with a sample-barcoded 5' primer. TCRdb trimmed the raw reads at Q25, called clones with MiXCR and kept productive beta chains. Each record represents a unique CDR3 protein, reported with the most common genes and DNA among its rows. For this sample there are 1.8 million or so distinct CDR3 sequences; 39% appear just once. Approximately 22% of the sample comes from the top ten. Sample: blood. These receptors were obtained from a human donor in good health.

The rearrangement uses TRBV7-2 and TRBJ2-3; the match to TRBD2 covers 8 bases. The V gene end was trimmed by 5 bases and the J gene end by 7 bases; junction bases not matched to a gene: 20. Germline-derived CDR1 and CDR2 are SGHTA and FQGNSA. The CDR3 spans 18 residues. In DNA form, the CDR3 reads TGTGCCAGCAGCCCGCCCGAGGCCGTTGCGCGGGGGGCCAATACGCAGTATTTT. Its translation: CASSPPEAVARGANTQYF.

Note on this clonotype: The junction departs from the called germline gene at one end, perhaps through a read error. This chain uses TRBV5-6 with TRBJ2-1; 12 nucleotides align to TRBD2. Germline V gives CDR1 SGHDT, CDR2 YYEEEE. This CDR3 has 17 residues. In nucleotides, the CDR3 is TGTGCCAGCAGCTCCAGGACTAGCGGGGATACCTACAATGGGCAGTTCTTC. Encoded protein: CASSSRTSGDTYNGQFF.

This clonotype has a handful of counts. The rearrangement uses TRBV4-3 and TRBJ2-1; D uncertain. The CDR3 is made up of 15 amino acids. Germline V CDR1 and CDR2: LGHNA, YSLEER. Trimming stripped 0 bases from V and 2 bases from J, with 8 bases between. CDR3 DNA sequence: TGCGCCAGCAGCCAAGAGTCAGCCCCCTACAATGAGCAGTTCTTC. It codes for CASSQESAPYNEQFF.

This chain links TRBV7-2 with TRBJ2-5, with 8 bases that match TRBD1. CDR3 length equals 14 residues. V was pared by 5 bases and J by 5 bases, with 7 bases of the junction left unmatched. CDR1 is SGHTA, CDR2 FQGNSA, per germline. CDR3 loop: CASSRQGSLETQYF. The CDR3 coding sequence is TGTGCCAGCAGCCGACAGGGGTCTCTGGAGACCCAGTACTTC.

This clonotype was seen a few times. CDR3 region: CSASDVTVQETQYF. The CDR3 DNA follows: TGCAGTGCTAGCGATGTCACAGTCCAAGAGACCCAGTACTTC. The chain couples TRBV20-1 to TRBJ2-5; no clear D gene. The CDR3 runs to 14 residues. Deletions cut 3 bases from V and 1 base from J, with 12 bases between. The germline V gene has CDR1 DFQATT and CDR2 SNEGSKA (reference sequence).

This clonotype has just a few counts. The chain uses TRBV12-3 or TRBV12-4 and TRBJ2-3, with 11 positions matching TRBD2. The length of the CDR3 is 16 residues. V shed 5 bases and J 4 bases; nucleotides not matched to a gene: 8. The CDR3 here is CASSHALAGGPDTQYF. CDR3 bases: TGTGCCAGCAGTCATGCCCTAGCGGGGGGCCCAGATACGCAGTATTTT.

V usage is TRBV7-2 and J usage is TRBJ2-3; 7 nucleotides agree with TRBD2. The V and J ends lost 2 bases and 2 bases, in that order; junction bases with no gene match: 4. CDR1 is SGHTA, CDR2 FQGNSA, per germline. The length of the CDR3 is 15 residues. The DNA of the CDR3 is TGTGCCAGCAGCTTATGGGGGGGTACCACAGATACGCAGTATTTT. It specifies CASSLWGGTTDTQYF.

About this clonotype itself: Compared with germline, one end of the junction differs, possibly owing to a read error. The chain combines TRBV28 with TRBJ1-1; no reliable D call. The CDR3 is made up of 13 amino acids. From germline, CDR1 is MDHEN and CDR2 SYDVKM. The CDR3 DNA is TGTGCCAGCAGTTTATCATATGGCCCTGAAGCCTTCTTT. It is translated as CASSLSYGPEAFF.